This T cell receptor beta chain was observed in a study of T cells in Graves' hyperthyroidism and ophthalmopathy. V lost 4 bases and J 4 bases, leaving 13 bases between the germline ends. The CDR3 length is 15 residues. It was RNA transcripts that yielded the amplified TCR beta CDR3 regions. HTBI primers were used for first-round RT-PCR of the TCR CDR3. One entry per CDR3 protein results from TCRdb running MiXCR on the multiplex PCR reads. Of 280,000 or so distinct CDR3 sequences detected, 20% to 25% appear once; the ten largest clones hold about a quarter. The chain is built from TRBV12-3 or TRBV12-4 and TRBJ2-2, with D tentatively TRBD1 (6 bases). This sequence was found in a man in his forties or fifties with Graves' hyperthyroidism that later progressed to Graves' ophthalmopathy. The specimen was blood. The CDR3 region has the DNA TGTGCCAGCAGTTCAGGGGACCTGGGCACCGGGGAGCTGTTTTTT. This gives the protein CASSSGDLGTGELFF.